The 18 T cell receptor beta chains given below trace back to one sample, sequenced in a study of molecular identifiers for immune sequencing clone quantification. TCRdb reprocessed the PCR reads via MiXCR and lists one record per CDR3 protein. The sample has around 480,000 distinct CDR3 sequences; about a fifth are singletons. Input material: naive CD8+ T cells from blood, with Jurkat cell RNA spiked in. The subset: FACS-sorted CD8+CD4-CCR7+CD45RA+ naive T cells. These receptor sequences come from a human donor in good health. Some libraries in this study had Jurkat cell RNA spiked in.

The V and J genes are TRBV2 and TRBJ2-7, with 7 positions matching TRBD2. This CDR3 has 16 amino acids. From germline, CDR1 is SNHLY and CDR2 FYNNEI. The trim removed 3 bases at V and 3 bases at J, leaving 11 bases unmatched. In nucleotides, the CDR3 is TGTGCCAGCAGTGAGTTGTTTTCTAGCGGAGACTACGAGCAGTACTTC. Translating gives CASSELFSSGDYEQYF.

Notes on this clonotype: This may stem from a read error, because a much larger clone lies one nucleotide away. The gene calls are TRBV4-3 and TRBJ1-3; 7 nucleotides agree with TRBD1. Germline V lookup: CDR1 LGHNA, CDR2 YSLEER. This CDR3 comprises 15 residues. J was trimmed by 3 bases and V by 8 bases; bases with no gene match: 10. The CDR3 sequence: CASSQTGSFGNTIYF. In DNA form, the CDR3 reads TGCGCCAGCTCCCAGACAGGGAGCTTTGGAAACACCATATATTTT.

This clonotype was counted at least ten times. This chain links TRBV7-9 with TRBJ2-2, with 8 bases lining up with TRBD1. This CDR3 spans 15 amino acids. The V and J ends lost 5 bases and 3 bases, in that order; junction bases with no gene match: 5. Germline values: CDR1 SEHNR, CDR2 FQNEAQ (reference sequence). The chain's CDR3 is CASSTPGQDTGELFF. The CDR3 nucleotides are TGTGCCAGCAGCACACCGGGACAGGACACCGGGGAGCTGTTTTTT.

Ten or more counts support this clonotype. The rearrangement joins TRBV13 to TRBJ2-3; 7 bases match TRBD2. J was trimmed by 6 bases and V by 1 base; bases with no gene match: 7. The CDR3 has 15 residues. Germline lookup yields CDR1 PRHDT and CDR2 FYEKMQ (reference sequence). Here the CDR3 DNA reads TGTGCCAGCAGCTTAGCTAGCGGTGGGGCGGATACGCAGTATTTT. Its translation: CASSLASGGADTQYF.

The V and J genes are TRBV12-3 or TRBV12-4 and TRBJ2-5; D uncertain. This CDR3 contains 13 residues. V lost 2 bases to trimming and J lost 5 bases, with 9 bases between them. In nucleotides, the CDR3 is TGTGCCAGCAGTTTAATGGGATTGGAGACCCAGTACTTC. It translates to CASSLMGLETQYF.

This sequence joins TRBV9 and TRBJ1-1; TRBD1 is a possible D gene (5 bases). CDR1 and CDR2 (germline): SGDLS, YYNGEE. CDR3 length: 13 residues. Trimming took 4 bases from V and 5 from J, leaving 12 bases between them. In nucleotides, the CDR3 is TGTGCCAGCAGCCCCGGGGCGCTTACTGAAGCTTTCTTT. Protein: CASSPGALTEAFF.

This clonotype was counted many times. The V and J genes are TRBV20-1 and TRBJ2-3; 10 bases line up with TRBD2. The length of the CDR3 is 16 residues. The junction had 8 bases not matched to a gene; V was cut back by 3 bases and J by 2 bases. The germline gives CDR1 DFQATT, CDR2 SNEGSKA (reference sequence). CDR3 coding DNA: TGCAGTGCTAGCGCTGGACTAGCGGACCCCACAGATACGCAGTATTTT. Its protein product is CSASAGLADPTDTQYF.

This clonotype occurred many times. The CDR3 nucleotides read TGTGCCAGCAGTTACTCAGGACAGGCGCAGCCCCAGCATTTT. It translates to CASSYSGQAQPQHF. V is TRBV6-5 and J is TRBJ1-5; 7 bases map to TRBD1. CDR3 length equals 14 residues. Germline CDR1 and CDR2: MNHEY and SVGAGI. V was pared by 0 bases and J by 7 bases, with 3 bases of the junction left unmatched.

This clonotype has ten or more counts. The chain joins TRBV25-1 to TRBJ1-1; a possible D gene is TRBD1 (6 bases). Germline V gene lookup returns CDR1 MGHDK and CDR2 SYGVNS. CDR3 size: 14 residues. V was trimmed by 4 bases and J by 3 bases, leaving 12 bases between them. CDR3 bases: TGTGCCAGCAGTGCAGGCCAGGGGCACACTGAAGCTTTCTTT. Its protein product is CASSAGQGHTEAFF. Drawing the rest from reference TRBV25-1 and TRBJ1-1, the complete variable domain is EADIYQTPRYLVIGTGKKITLECSQTMGHDKMYWYQQDPGMELHLIHYSYGVNSTEKGDLSSESTVSRIRTEHFPLTLESARPSHTSQYLCASSAGQGHTEAFFGQGTRLTVV.

The chain recombines TRBV6-2 or TRBV6-3 with TRBJ2-3, with no clear D. This CDR3 region has 13 residues. Deletions cut 0 bases from V and 7 bases from J, with 8 bases between. In germline, CDR1 is MNHEY, CDR2 SVGEGT. CDR3 sequence: CASSYSSPNTQYF. CDR3 nucleotide sequence: TGTGCCAGCAGTTACTCGTCTCCGAATACGCAGTATTTT.

The gene calls are TRBV5-6 and TRBJ1-1; D unclear. The V end lost 4 bases, the J end lost 6 bases, and 10 bases lay between the germline ends. The CDR3 is 12 residues long. Germline CDR1 and CDR2: SGHDT and YYEEEE. The CDR3 DNA follows: TGTGCCAGCAGCACGGGAGGTCCTGAAGCTTTCTTT. Its protein is CASSTGGPEAFF.

This clonotype occurred a few times. V and J are TRBV11-3 and TRBJ2-1; D is uncertain. Germline V gives CDR1 SGHNT, CDR2 YENEEA. The CDR3 runs to 13 residues. Trimming cost V 1 base and J 9 bases, with 10 bases left between them. This chain's CDR3 is CASSLAWSSEQFF. The CDR3 coding sequence is TGTGCCAGCAGCTTAGCATGGTCGTCTGAGCAGTTCTTC.

This clonotype was recorded only once. One end of the junction is discordant with germline, which a read error may explain. The chain links TRBV28 to TRBJ2-5, with a tentative D call TRBD2 (5 bases). CDR1 and CDR2 from the germline V gene are MDHEN and SYDVKM. The CDR3 sequence is 14 residues long. This chain's CDR3 is CASSLIEGLMTQHF. As DNA, the CDR3 is TGTGCCAGCAGTTTGATAGAGGGTCTGATGACCCAGCACTTC.

V usage is TRBV4-3 and J usage is TRBJ1-2; D not certain. The CDR3 extends over 15 amino acids. V shed 1 base and J shed 0 bases, with 9 bases lying between them. CDR1 is LGHNA and CDR2 is YSLEER in the germline V gene. CDR3 region: CASSQVVFSNYGYTF. The CDR3, as DNA: TGCGCCAGCAGCCAAGTGGTTTTTTCTAACTATGGCTACACCTTC.

The table lists this clonotype with many counts. The V and J genes are TRBV5-4 and TRBJ2-7; 8 bases fit TRBD1. Trimming at V came to 3 bases and at J to 6 bases, leaving 5 bases not matched to a gene. The CDR3 loop spans 13 amino acids. Germline-derived CDR1 and CDR2 are SGHNT and YYREEE (reference sequence). The CDR3 loop reads CASSSQGGLEQYF. In DNA form, the CDR3 reads TGTGCCAGCAGCTCACAGGGGGGACTCGAGCAGTACTTC.

This clonotype was counted between two and nine times. Since a much larger clone is just one base distant, this may be a read error. The J gene is TRBJ2-2, the V gene TRBV7-9; TRBD2 agrees at 11 bases. The J segment lost 6 bases and the V segment lost 5 bases, leaving 8 bases of the junction unmatched. Looked up from germline, CDR1 is SEHNR and CDR2 is FQNEAQ (reference sequence). The CDR3 runs to 16 residues. The CDR3 reads CASSPELAGESGELFF. CDR3 nucleotides: TGTGCCAGCAGCCCGGAACTAGCGGGAGAATCCGGGGAGCTGTTTTTT. Full variable domain (missing parts from reference TRBV7-9 and TRBJ2-2): DTGVSQNPRHKITKRGQNVTFRCDPISEHNRLYWYRQTLGQGPEFLTYFQNEAQLEKSRLLSDRFSAERPKGSFSTLEIQRTEQGDSAMYLCASSPELAGESGELFFGEGSRLTVL.

The V and J genes are TRBV4-1 and TRBJ1-4, with D perhaps TRBD1 (6 bases). The CDR3 consists of 15 residues. Per germline, CDR1 MGHRA and CDR2 YSYEKL. Trimming took off 0 bases at V and 8 bases at J, with 13 bases between the two ends. The CDR3 spells CASSQDEGGGEKLFF. In nucleotides, the CDR3 is TGCGCCAGCAGCCAAGATGAGGGAGGGGGAGAAAAACTGTTTTTT.

The chain carries TRBV7-9 and TRBJ1-5, with TRBD1 identical over 7 bases. V was pared by 1 base and J by 6 bases, with 6 bases of the junction left unmatched. CDR3 length: 15 amino acids. CDR1 is SEHNR, CDR2 FQNEAQ, per germline (reference sequence). In nucleotides, the CDR3 is TGTGCCAGCAGCTTAGGGGACAGACCCACTCAGCCCCAGCATTTT. This encodes CASSLGDRPTQPQHF. The whole variable domain, filled in from reference TRBV7-9 and TRBJ1-5, reads DTGVSQNPRHKITKRGQNVTFRCDPISEHNRLYWYRQTLGQGPEFLTYFQNEAQLEKSRLLSDRFSAERPKGSFSTLEIQRTEQGDSAMYLCASSLGDRPTQPQHFGDGTRLSIL.